This T cell receptor beta chain was captured in a study of T and B cells in COVID-19 patients. Study in general: Recovered patients mostly had mild to moderate COVID-19 managed as outpatients.

Study-wide results and caveats: Few blood samples existed from mildly ill patients during symptoms or early in severe cases. Patients with COVID-19 reportedly showed strongly skewed T cell receptor beta variable and joining gene usage. No sequencing was yet done of CD4+, regulatory or CD8+ subsets, or of SARS-CoV-2-responsive or tetramer+ sorted cells.

TRB was amplified from about 250-500 ng of blood genomic DNA. By proportion, this clonotype is medium-sized (0.01 to 0.1%). Antigen unknown. TRB rearrangements were amplified by multiplex PCR with BIOMED2 TRB-A/B primers. Using its own MiXCR run on the multiplex PCR reads, TCRdb lists one record per CDR3 protein. Counted here are roughly 13,000 distinct CDR3 sequences, about 25% occurring once; the ten biggest clones make up more than 3.5%. The sequencing input was blood. This TCR came from a human donor who had recovered from COVID-19.

The CDR3 reads CASSLELAGGTGELFF. The DNA for the CDR3 is TGTGCCAGCAGCTTAGAACTAGCGGGGGGGACCGGGGAGCTGTTTTTT. The genes are TRBV11-1 and TRBJ2-2; 13 bases agree with TRBD2. The germline V gene has CDR1 SGHAT and CDR2 FQDESV (reference sequence). This CDR3 comprises 16 residues. The V and J ends lost 1 base and 5 bases, in that order; junction bases with no gene match: 1.